What follows is one TCR beta chain and its context. Its specificity is not known. The sample originates from a study of T cell responses to AZD1222 COVID-19 vaccine. The data were produced by immunoSEQ multiplex PCR, yet TCRdb's version contains in-frame clones alone and is incomplete. The sample has about 30,000 clones, roughly nine tenths seen once. Study-wide results and caveats: Most donors were white British and more were female, and clonal diversity was possibly underestimated. At baseline, seropositivity was found in only a handful of AZD1222 recipients. Nearly half of spike-specific TCRs reportedly target unmutated variant regions. Regions 160-218 and 743-854 held dominance among vaccine-associated CD4 TCRs, which spanned spike.

This clonotype originated in an adult in good health. The sequencing here drew on peripheral blood, taken on day 0 of AZD1222 vaccination.

The chain's CDR3 is CASSVPTGNTDTQYF. The CDR3 DNA reads as TGTGCCAGCAGCGTACCAACGGGCAACACAGATACGCAGTATTTT. The rearrangement uses TRBV7-9 and TRBJ2-3; D uncertain. The CDR3 spans 15 residues. The germline V gene has CDR1 SEHNR and CDR2 FQNEAQ (reference sequence). V gave up 5 bases and J gave up 2 bases, with 14 bases separating them.